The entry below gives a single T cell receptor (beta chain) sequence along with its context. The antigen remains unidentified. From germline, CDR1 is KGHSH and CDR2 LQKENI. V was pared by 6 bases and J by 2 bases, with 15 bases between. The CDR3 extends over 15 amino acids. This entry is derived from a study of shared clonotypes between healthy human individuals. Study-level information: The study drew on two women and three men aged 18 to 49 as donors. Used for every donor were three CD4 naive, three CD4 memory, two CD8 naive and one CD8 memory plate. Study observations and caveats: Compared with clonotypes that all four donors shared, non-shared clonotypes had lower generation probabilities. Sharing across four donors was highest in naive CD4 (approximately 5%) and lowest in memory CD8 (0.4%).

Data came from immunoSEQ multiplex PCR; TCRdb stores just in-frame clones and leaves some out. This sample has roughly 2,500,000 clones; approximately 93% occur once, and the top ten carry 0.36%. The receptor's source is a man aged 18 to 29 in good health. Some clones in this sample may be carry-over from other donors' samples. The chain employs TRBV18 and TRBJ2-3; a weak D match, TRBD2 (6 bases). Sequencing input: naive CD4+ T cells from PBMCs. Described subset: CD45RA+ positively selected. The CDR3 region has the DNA TGTGCCAGCTCCCCCACCCGGGACTTCACAGATACGCAGTATTTT. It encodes CASSPTRDFTDTQYF.